These 15 T cell receptor beta chains came from one sample sequenced in a study of T cell changes during pregnancy in multiple sclerosis. TCRdb's table, derived via immunoSEQ multiplex PCR, lists solely in-frame clones and lacks some. Of approximately 26,000 clones in the sample, nearly 90% are singletons; the top ten hold around 0.72%. The sample in question was CD4+ T cells from peripheral blood mononuclear cells, obtained in the second trimester of pregnancy. The receptor set was obtained from a female donor with multiple sclerosis, enrolled in a pregnancy study.

With regard to this clone: The sample contains more than one DNA sequence encoding this CDR3. The chain couples TRBV6-5 to TRBJ1-6, with D tentatively TRBD1 (5 bases). The CDR3 is 15 residues long. Germline CDR1 is MNHEY and CDR2 is SVGAGI. Deletions cut 2 bases from V and 10 bases from J, with 15 bases between. CDR3 loop: CASSYGARVRSPLHF. The CDR3 coding sequence is TGTGCCAGCAGTTACGGGGCCAGGGTTAGGTCACCCCTCCACTTT.

J is TRBJ2-4 and V is TRBV28, with TRBD1 identical over 7 bases. The CDR3 is 14 residues long. Germline V gene sequence: CDR1 MDHEN, CDR2 SYDVKM. The V and J ends lost 6 bases and 3 bases, in that order; junction bases with no gene match: 5. DNA of the CDR3: TGTGCCAGCAGCCGTTCAGGGGGCAAAAACATTCAGTACTTC. Translation: CASSRSGGKNIQYF.

The chain joins TRBV5-4 to TRBJ2-7; D is possibly TRBD2 (7 bases). This CDR3 has 14 amino acids. V was pared by 5 bases and J by 2 bases, with 14 bases between. Germline V gene lookup returns CDR1 SGHNT and CDR2 YYREEE (reference sequence). CDR3 DNA sequence: TGTGCCAGCAGAGCCGGGGGGCAAACCTACGAGCAGTACTTC. This sequence encodes CASRAGGQTYEQYF.

This chain joins TRBV7-9 and TRBJ2-5; D unresolved. The CDR3 has 12 residues. Germline V gene data show CDR1 as SEHNR and CDR2 as FQNEAQ (reference sequence). Trimming took 4 bases from V and 10 from J, leaving 13 bases between them. CDR3 loop: CASSSRALSQYF. CDR3 bases: TGTGCCAGCAGCTCCCGCGCCTTGAGCCAGTACTTC.

This clone was recorded only once. This chain connects TRBV5-8 to TRBJ2-1; D is possibly TRBD1 (6 bases). The germline V and J ends were trimmed by 3 bases and 6 bases, with 16 bases remaining between them. This CDR3 is built from 15 residues. The V gene's germline CDR1 is SGHTS and CDR2 YDEGEE. CDR3 sequence (DNA): TGTGCCAGCAGCTCCGGGACACAGGTCCGCAATGAGCAGTTCTTC. Translation gives CASSSGTQVRNEQFF.

This rearrangement joins TRBV27 to TRBJ2-1, with 9 nucleotides matching TRBD2. The germline V gene encodes CDR1 MNHEY and CDR2 SMNVEV (reference sequence). The V gene end was trimmed by 10 bases and the J gene end by 0 bases; junction bases not matched to a gene: 4. The CDR3 spans 14 residues. The CDR3 is CATASGISYNEQFF. The CDR3 DNA is TGTGCCACAGCTAGCGGGATCTCCTACAATGAGCAGTTCTTC.

This chain joins TRBV27 and TRBJ1-4; the D is unclear. Trimming pared 2 bases from V and 4 bases from J, leaving 11 bases between. This CDR3 has 15 residues. From germline, CDR1 is MNHEY and CDR2 SMNVEV (reference sequence). The CDR3 is CASSLRGSVNEKLFF. CDR3 in DNA: TGTGCCAGCAGTTTACGGGGTTCGGTTAATGAAAAACTGTTTTTT.

The V gene is TRBV21-1, the J gene TRBJ2-1; the table's D call of TRBD2 was not tested on the DNA. TRBV21-1 is recorded as a pseudogene. The CDR3 covers 16 residues. CDR3 in DNA: TGTGCCAGCAGCCTCCGACTAGCGGTGTGGGACAATGAGCAGTTCTTC. This codes for CASSLRLAVWDNEQFF.

The rearrangement links TRBV10-3 to TRBJ2-6, with D possibly TRBD2 on 5 matching bases. Trimming cost V 6 bases and J 8 bases, with 11 bases left between them. This CDR3 is 13 amino acids long. CDR1 and CDR2 from the germline V gene are ENHRY and SYGVKD. As DNA, the CDR3 is TGTGCCATCAGCGGGGTGGGTCCCAACGTCCTGACTTTC. Residues: CAISGVGPNVLTF.

This chain joins TRBV5-5 and TRBJ1-2; D is unresolved. The CDR3 spans 15 residues. Germline assignment: CDR1 SGHKS and CDR2 YYEKEE (reference sequence). V was trimmed by 0 bases and J by 3 bases, leaving 12 bases between them. In DNA, the CDR3 is TGTGCCAGCAGCTTGGCCCTTGAGTTTTACTATGGCTACACCTTC. Translating gives CASSLALEFYYGYTF.

The rearrangement uses TRBV5-1 and TRBJ1-2, with D perhaps matching TRBD1 (6 bases). V dropped 1 base and J dropped 0 bases, with 16 bases sitting between them. This CDR3 contains 17 residues. Germline V CDR1 and CDR2: SGHRS, YFSETQ. In DNA, the CDR3 is TGCGCCAGCAGCTTGTGGGCAGGGGATAGAGCTAACTATGGCTACACCTTC. It codes for CASSLWAGDRANYGYTF.

The rearrangement uses TRBV29-1 and TRBJ2-1; D possibly corresponds to TRBD1 (6 bases). From germline, CDR1 is SQVTM and CDR2 ANQGSEA. V was trimmed by 7 bases and J by 7 bases, leaving 20 bases between them. There are 14 residues in the CDR3. CDR3 amino acids: CSAIVRGRLNEQFF. Here the CDR3 DNA reads TGCAGCGCCATCGTCAGGGGACGCCTGAATGAGCAGTTCTTC.

The chain joins TRBV7-9 to TRBJ1-4; 7 bases fit TRBD1. CDR1 and CDR2 (germline): SEHNR, FQNEAQ (reference sequence). The CDR3 extends over 16 amino acids. V dropped 0 bases and J dropped 4; count of bases not matched to a gene: 5. The chain's CDR3 is CASSLAGQGDNEKLFF. CDR3 bases: TGTGCCAGCAGCTTAGCAGGGCAGGGGGATAATGAAAAACTGTTTTTT. Looking up the rest from reference TRBV7-9 and TRBJ1-4 gives the full variable domain: DTGVSQNPRHKITKRGQNVTFRCDPISEHNRLYWYRQTLGQGPEFLTYFQNEAQLEKSRLLSDRFSAERPKGSFSTLEIQRTEQGDSAMYLCASSLAGQGDNEKLFFGSGTQLSVL.

V usage is TRBV10-3 and J usage is TRBJ2-3; 14 bases are a match to TRBD2. Germline V gene lookup returns CDR1 ENHRY and CDR2 SYGVKD. This CDR3 region has 14 residues. V shed 10 bases and J 6 bases; nucleotides not matched to a gene: 6. The DNA of the CDR3 is TGTGCCAGCGGGACTAGCGGGGGACCGGATACGCAGTATTTT. Its translation: CASGTSGGPDTQYF.

The V gene is TRBV29-1, the J gene TRBJ2-3; 12 bases line up with TRBD2. Germline-derived CDR1 and CDR2 are SQVTM and ANQGSEA. The CDR3 consists of 17 residues. The V segment lost 3 bases and the J segment 4 bases; nucleotides outside the gene matches: 11. The CDR3, as DNA: TGCAGCGTTGATCGGTCTAGCGGGGGGGCCGGGGCAGATACGCAGTATTTT. Protein: CSVDRSSGGAGADTQYF.